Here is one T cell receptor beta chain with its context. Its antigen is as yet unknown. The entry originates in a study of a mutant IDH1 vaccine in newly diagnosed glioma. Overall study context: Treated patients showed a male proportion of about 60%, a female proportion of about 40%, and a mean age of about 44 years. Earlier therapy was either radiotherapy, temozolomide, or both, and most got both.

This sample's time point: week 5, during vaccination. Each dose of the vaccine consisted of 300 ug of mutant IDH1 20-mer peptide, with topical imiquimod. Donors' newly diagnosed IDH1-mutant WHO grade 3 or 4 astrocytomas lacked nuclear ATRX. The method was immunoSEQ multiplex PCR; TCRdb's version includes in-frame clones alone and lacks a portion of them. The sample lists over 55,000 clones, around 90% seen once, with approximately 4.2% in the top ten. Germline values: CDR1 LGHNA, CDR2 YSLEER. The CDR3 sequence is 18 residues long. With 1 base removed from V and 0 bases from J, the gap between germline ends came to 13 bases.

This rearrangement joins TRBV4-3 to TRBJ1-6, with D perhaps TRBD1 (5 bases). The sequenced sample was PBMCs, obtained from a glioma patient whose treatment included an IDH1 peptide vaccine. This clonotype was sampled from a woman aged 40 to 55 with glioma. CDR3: CASSQAPGGSSYNSPLHF. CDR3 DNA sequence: TGCGCCAGCAGCCAAGCCCCTGGGGGGAGCTCCTATAATTCACCCCTCCACTTT.